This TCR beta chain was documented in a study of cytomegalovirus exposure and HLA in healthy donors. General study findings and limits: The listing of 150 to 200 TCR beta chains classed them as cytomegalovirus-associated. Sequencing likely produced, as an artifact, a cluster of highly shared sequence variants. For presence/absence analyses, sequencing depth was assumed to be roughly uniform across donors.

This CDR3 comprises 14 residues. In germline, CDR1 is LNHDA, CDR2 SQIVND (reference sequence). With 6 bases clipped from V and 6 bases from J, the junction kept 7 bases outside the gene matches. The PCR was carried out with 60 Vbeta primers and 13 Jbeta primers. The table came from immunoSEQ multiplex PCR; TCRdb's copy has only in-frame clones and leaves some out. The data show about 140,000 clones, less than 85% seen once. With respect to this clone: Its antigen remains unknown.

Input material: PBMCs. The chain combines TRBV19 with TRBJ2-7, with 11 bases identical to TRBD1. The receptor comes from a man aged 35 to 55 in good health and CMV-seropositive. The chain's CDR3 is CASSPGQGGSEQYF. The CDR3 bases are TGTGCCAGTAGCCCGGGACAGGGGGGGAGCGAGCAGTACTTC. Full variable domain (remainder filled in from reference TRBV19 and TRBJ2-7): DGGITQSPKYLFRKEGQNVTLSCEQNLNHDAMYWYRQDPGQGLRLIYYSQIVNDFQKGDIAEGYSVSREKKESFPLTVTSAQKNPTAFYLCASSPGQGGSEQYFGPGTRLTVT.